Shown below are 7 T cell receptor beta chains from a single sample sequenced in a study of shared clonotypes between healthy human individuals. TCRdb's table, derived via immunoSEQ multiplex PCR, lists solely in-frame clones and lacks some. The sample contains around 1.4 million clones, less than 99% of which appear only once. Sequenced sample: naive CD4+ T cells sorted from blood. Subset defined: CD45RA+ positively selected. Receptors originate from a man aged 25 to 45 in good health.

The rearrangement links TRBV11-3 to TRBJ2-7; no clear D. Germline V gives CDR1 SGHNT, CDR2 YENEEA. Trimming removed 3 bases at V and 0 bases at J, with 6 bases between. The CDR3 spans 13 residues. In DNA form, the CDR3 reads TGTGCCAGCAGCTTTCTCCCCTCCTACGAGCAGTACTTC. Translated: CASSFLPSYEQYF.

V gene TRBV9 combines with J gene TRBJ2-3, with D perhaps matching TRBD1 (5 bases). In germline, CDR1 is SGDLS, CDR2 YYNGEE. This CDR3 comprises 18 residues. Trimming took 0 bases from V and 0 from J, leaving 17 bases between them. CDR3 in amino acids: CASSVVGAGRSSTDTQYF. The CDR3 bases are TGTGCCAGCAGCGTAGTAGGGGCAGGGCGGTCTAGCACAGATACGCAGTATTTT. Looking up the rest from reference TRBV9 and TRBJ2-3 gives the full variable domain: DSGVTQTPKHLITATGQRVTLRCSPRSGDLSVYWYQQSLDQGLQFLIQYYNGEERAKGNILERFSAQQFPDLHSELNLSSLELGDSALYFCASSVVGAGRSSTDTQYFGPGTRLTVL.

The gene calls are TRBV18 and TRBJ1-4; D is uncertain. The CDR3 has 15 residues. Germline values: CDR1 KGHSH, CDR2 LQKENI. V lost 3 bases, J lost 3 bases, and 11 bases lay in between. Here the CDR3 reads CASSPAEEANEKLFF. The CDR3 bases are TGTGCCAGCTCACCTGCGGAGGAAGCTAATGAAAAACTGTTTTTT.

This rearrangement joins TRBV5-4 to TRBJ2-7, with 10 bases aligning to TRBD2. Trimming took 2 bases from V and 3 from J; bases not matched to a gene: 5. This CDR3 region has 15 residues. From germline, CDR1 is SGHNT and CDR2 YYREEE (reference sequence). This CDR3 is CASSFSGRPHYEQYF. In nucleotides, the CDR3 is TGTGCCAGCAGCTTTAGCGGGAGGCCACACTACGAGCAGTACTTC.

The J gene is TRBJ2-7, the V gene TRBV7-2, with 7 bases matching TRBD2. Germline V gene data show CDR1 as SGHTA and CDR2 as FQGNSA. Trimming cost V 4 bases and J 3 bases; bases outside gene matches: 9. This CDR3 is 15 amino acids long. The CDR3 DNA sequence: TGTGCCAGCAGCTCACCCCCGACTAGCAGCTACGAGCAGTACTTC. It yields the protein CASSSPPTSSYEQYF. The complete variable domain, with remaining parts taken from reference TRBV7-2 and TRBJ2-7, reads GAGVSQSPSNKVTEKGKDVELRCDPISGHTALYWYRQSLGQGLEFLIYFQGNSAPDKSGLPSDRFSAERTGGSVSTLTIQRTQQEDSAVYLCASSSPPTSSYEQYFGPGTRLTVT.

The chain is built from TRBV7-3 and TRBJ2-3, with D maybe TRBD1 (5 bases). Trimming stripped 2 bases from V and 0 bases from J, with 12 bases between. This CDR3 spans 16 amino acids. Germline-derived CDR1 and CDR2 are SGHTA and FQGTGA. The CDR3: CASSLVAGHSTDTQYF. In DNA form, the CDR3 reads TGTGCCAGCAGCTTAGTGGCAGGGCACAGCACAGATACGCAGTATTTT.

With respect to this clone: This specimen includes other DNA sequences encoding the same CDR3. The gene calls are TRBV9 and TRBJ2-1; no firm D call. Germline V gene data show CDR1 as SGDLS and CDR2 as YYNGEE. This CDR3 spans 12 amino acids. V lost 2 bases, J lost 7 bases, and 7 bases lay in between. The CDR3 coding sequence is TGTGCCAGCAGCGTGTCCGGAAATGAGCAGTTCTTC. It specifies CASSVSGNEQFF.